This TCR beta chain is drawn from a study of vaccination effects on CD4 cells after COVID-19. Study-wide points: Healthy vaccinees had only 1 of 255 vaccine-induced clones cross-react with common cold coronaviruses.

Antigen-specific CD4+ T cells were first expanded with viral peptide pools by the ViraFEST assay and only then sequenced. Following culture for around 10 days, CD4+ T cells were isolated. People in the vaccine group had not been infected with SARS-CoV-2 before, and their nucleocapsid antibodies were negative. PBMC cultures contained over 1.5 million cells per well, roughly 10 IU/ml IL-2 and approximately 9.4 ug/ml peptides. Each culture had half its medium swapped for IL-2 medium on days 3 and 7. TCRdb's table, derived via immunoSEQ multiplex PCR, lists solely in-frame clones and lacks some. The sample includes tens of thousands of clones, about four fifths of them seen just once. This CDR3 contains 18 residues. V was clipped by 3 bases and J by 6 bases; unmatched bases: 16. Per germline, CDR1 MGHRA and CDR2 YSYEKL. Turning to this clone: Its target is not known.

This clonotype was obtained from a human donor who received a COVID-19 vaccine. Here the sequenced sample was CD4+ T cells from PBMCs cultured with HCoV-OC43 spike peptides, taken before COVID-19 vaccination. Subset here: HCoV-OC43 spike overlapping peptide pool stimulation. The J gene is TRBJ2-3, the V gene TRBV4-1, with 9 positions matching TRBD2. DNA for the CDR3: TGCGCCAGCAGCCAGGGGGCGGCGCGGGGGGGCCTTGGGGATACGCAGTATTTT. As protein: CASSQGAARGGLGDTQYF.